These 26 T cell receptor beta chains were sequenced from one sample in a study of blood T cell repertoires in COVID-19. Data came from immunoSEQ multiplex PCR; TCRdb stores just in-frame clones and leaves some out. The profile shows nearly 300,000 clones, about nine tenths of them singletons. The source material was peripheral blood. The receptors were gathered from a woman aged 30 to 39 who had recovered from COVID-19.

V gene TRBV19 combines with J gene TRBJ2-7; D is perhaps TRBD1 (6 bases). Germline CDR1 and CDR2: LNHDA and SQIVND (reference sequence). This CDR3 comprises 14 residues. The germline V and J ends were trimmed by 1 base and 6 bases, with 13 bases remaining between them. The CDR3 loop reads CASSIVQGGSEQYF. In DNA, the CDR3 is TGTGCCAGTAGTATAGTACAGGGTGGCTCCGAGCAGTACTTC.

V usage is TRBV7-2 and J usage is TRBJ2-7; D might be TRBD1 (5 bases). V shed 0 bases and J shed 3 bases, with 9 bases lying between them. In germline, CDR1 is SGHTA, CDR2 FQGNSA. The CDR3 is made up of 14 amino acids. CDR3 coding DNA: TGTGCCAGCAGCTTAGCCACGACAGACTACGAGCAGTACTTC. Translated, it gives CASSLATTDYEQYF. Full variable domain (remainder filled in from reference TRBV7-2 and TRBJ2-7): GAGVSQSPSNKVTEKGKDVELRCDPISGHTALYWYRQSLGQGLEFLIYFQGNSAPDKSGLPSDRFSAERTGGSVSTLTIQRTQQEDSAVYLCASSLATTDYEQYFGPGTRLTVT.

This clone appeared many times. This chain connects TRBV5-6 to TRBJ1-1; D not resolved. CDR3 length: 12 amino acids. CDR1 is SGHDT and CDR2 is YYEEEE in the germline V gene. Trimming shortened V by 2 bases and J by 8 bases, and 10 bases separated the two germline ends. The CDR3 sequence is CASSFLSSEAFF. The CDR3 region has the DNA TGTGCCAGCAGCTTTCTAAGTAGCGAAGCTTTCTTT.

The genes are TRBV5-1 and TRBJ1-1; 7 bases align to TRBD1. Germline trimming cut 2 bases from V and 8 bases from J; bases unmatched to any gene: 3. The CDR3 extends over 12 amino acids. Looked up from germline, CDR1 is SGHRS and CDR2 is YFSETQ. CDR3 loop: CASSLPGQEAFF. The CDR3 DNA is TGCGCCAGCAGCTTACCGGGACAGGAAGCTTTCTTT.

This sequence joins TRBV5-1 and TRBJ2-5; D may be TRBD2 (5 bases). The CDR3 loop spans 13 amino acids. V was pared by 1 base and J by 5 bases, with 9 bases between. CDR1 SGHRS and CDR2 YFSETQ come from the germline V gene. The CDR3 reads CASSLRADETQYF. In DNA, the CDR3 is TGCGCCAGCAGCTTGAGAGCGGACGAGACCCAGTACTTC.

The chain is built from TRBV7-9 and TRBJ2-7; 10 bases map to TRBD2. Germline trimming cut 5 bases from V and 3 bases from J; bases unmatched to any gene: 7. The germline CDR1 and CDR2 sequences are SEHNR and FQNEAQ (reference sequence). CDR3 size: 15 residues. CDR3 nucleotides: TGTGCCAGCAGCCCCCAGCTAGCGGGGGACTACGAGCAGTACTTC. Translating gives CASSPQLAGDYEQYF.

The V and J genes are TRBV4-1 and TRBJ1-1, with TRBD1 matching over 7 bases. CDR1 is MGHRA and CDR2 is YSYEKL in the germline V gene. Unmatched junction bases numbered 5, after V lost 1 base and J lost 3 bases. The CDR3 has 15 residues. CDR3 amino acids: CASSQVRGRDTEAFF. The CDR3 DNA sequence: TGCGCCAGCAGCCAAGTTAGGGGGCGGGACACTGAAGCTTTCTTT.

This rearrangement joins TRBV5-4 to TRBJ2-2, with D perhaps TRBD2 (5 bases). Trimming pared 3 bases from V and 0 bases from J, leaving 15 bases between. Germline V lookup: CDR1 SGHNT, CDR2 YYREEE (reference sequence). CDR3 length equals 17 residues. CDR3 nucleotide sequence: TGTGCCAGCAGCTCGGGGTCCAAATCTTCGAACACCGGGGAGCTGTTTTTT. Translation gives CASSSGSKSSNTGELFF.

V is TRBV7-6 and J is TRBJ2-7; no definite D call. Deletions cut 3 bases from V and 3 bases from J, with 9 bases between. Looked up from germline, CDR1 is SGHVS and CDR2 is FNYEAQ. This CDR3 has 13 amino acids. The CDR3 bases are TGTGCCAGCAGCTTTGGGCCTTTCTACGAGCAGTACTTC. Its translation: CASSFGPFYEQYF.

The CDR3: CASSFRSTNEKLFF. As DNA, the CDR3 is TGCGCCAGCAGCTTTCGGTCAACTAATGAAAAACTGTTTTTT. V usage is TRBV5-1 and J usage is TRBJ1-4; no firm D call. V was pared by 2 bases and J by 0 bases, with 5 bases between. This CDR3 is built from 14 residues. Germline CDR1 reads SGHRS; CDR2 reads YFSETQ.

In its sample, this clone was seen once. The chain couples TRBV2 to TRBJ1-5; D is unresolved. This CDR3 region has 17 residues. Trimming took off 8 bases at V and 3 bases at J, with 23 bases between the two ends. CDR1 is SNHLY, CDR2 FYNNEI, per germline. The CDR3 sequence is CASSSQGSRGNNQPQHF. CDR3 nucleotides: TGTGCCAGCTCGTCCCAAGGGTCGCGGGGAAACAATCAGCCCCAGCATTTT. Supplemented by reference TRBV2 and TRBJ1-5, the full variable domain reads EPEVTQTPSHQVTQMGQEVILRCVPISNHLYFYWYRQILGQKVEFLVSFYNNEISEKSEIFDDQFSVERPDGSNFTLKIRSTKLEDSAMYFCASSSQGSRGNNQPQHFGDGTRLSIL.

This chain joins TRBV5-1 and TRBJ2-3, with TRBD2 identical over 8 bases. V gave up 0 bases and J gave up 3 bases; unmatched junction bases: 3. The CDR3 sequence is 15 residues long. Per the germline V gene, CDR1 is SGHRS and CDR2 is YFSETQ. The CDR3 loop reads CASSLVGGETDTQYF. CDR3 bases: TGCGCCAGCAGCTTGGTCGGGGGGGAGACAGATACGCAGTATTTT. Using reference TRBV5-1 and TRBJ2-3 for the parts outside the CDR3, the full variable domain is KAGVTQTPRYLIKTRGQQVTLSCSPISGHRSVSWYQQTPGQGLQFLFEYFSETQRNKGNFPGRFSGRQFSNSRSEMNVSTLELGDSALYLCASSLVGGETDTQYFGPGTRLTVL.

This chain connects TRBV12-3 or TRBV12-4 to TRBJ2-7, with 9 bases fitting TRBD2. V trimming: 7 bases; J trimming: 4 bases; junction bases outside the gene matches: 5. CDR3 length: 13 residues. CDR3 residues: CASTGTSRYEQYF. CDR3 DNA sequence: TGTGCCAGCACTGGGACTAGCAGATACGAGCAGTACTTC.

The gene calls are TRBV7-6 and TRBJ1-4; 12 bases are a match to TRBD1. Germline assignment: CDR1 SGHVS and CDR2 FNYEAQ. This CDR3 is 17 amino acids long. The trim removed 4 bases at V and 7 bases at J, leaving 10 bases unmatched. CDR3 nucleotides: TGTGCCAGCAGCTGGGGTCCCGGGACAGGGGGCTCTGAAAAACTGTTTTTT. This translates into CASSWGPGTGGSEKLFF. The full variable domain, in which reference TRBV7-6 and TRBJ1-4 provide the parts outside the CDR3, is GAGVSQSPRYKVTKRGQDVALRCDPISGHVSLYWYRQALGQGPEFLTYFNYEAQQDKSGLPNDRFSAERPEGSISTLTIQRTEQRDSAMYRCASSWGPGTGGSEKLFFGSGTQLSVL.

The CDR3 nucleotides are TGTGCCAGCAGCTTCGGGGGTTTTAGCACAGATACGCAGTATTTT. Amino acids: CASSFGGFSTDTQYF. The rearrangement links TRBV7-8 to TRBJ2-3; D perhaps matches TRBD2 (6 bases). CDR1 and CDR2 (germline): SGHVS, FQNEAQ. This CDR3 spans 15 amino acids. Trimming removed 3 bases from V and 0 bases from J, with 10 bases in between.

The chain has TRBV6-4 and TRBJ1-6; the D gene is possibly TRBD1 (6 bases). The CDR3 is 14 amino acids. V lost 4 bases and J lost 6, with 10 bases in between. Per germline, CDR1 MRHNA and CDR2 SNTAGT. DNA for the CDR3: TGTGCCAGCAGTGCTCAGGGGTTTAATTCACCCCTCCACTTT. This gives the protein CASSAQGFNSPLHF.

The V call is TRBV19, the J call TRBJ1-1, with 7 bases lining up with TRBD1. Germline CDR1 reads LNHDA; CDR2 reads SQIVND (reference sequence). V was clipped by 4 bases and J by 6 bases; unmatched bases: 20. The CDR3 covers 18 residues. The DNA of the CDR3 is TGTGCCAGTAGTACGCGACTCCGGGACAGCTCAGGATGGGCTGAAGCTTTCTTT. Its protein is CASSTRLRDSSGWAEAFF.

The rearrangement links TRBV30 to TRBJ1-3, with D uncertain. The CDR3 is 14 amino acids. The germline V gene encodes CDR1 GTSNPN and CDR2 SVGIG (reference sequence). Trimming removed 0 bases at V and 7 bases at J, with 13 bases between. The CDR3 here is CAWSVRGNGNTIYF. DNA for the CDR3: TGTGCCTGGAGTGTACGGGGTAACGGGAACACCATATATTTT. The variable domain in full, with the rest retrieved from reference TRBV30 and TRBJ1-3, is SQTIHQWPATLVQPVGSPLSLECTVEGTSNPNLYWYRQAAGRGLQLLFYSVGIGQISSEVPQNLSASRPQDRQFILSSKKLLLSDSGFYLCAWSVRGNGNTIYFGEGSWLTVV.

This chain uses TRBV28 with TRBJ1-1; D call uncertain. The V gene's germline CDR1 is MDHEN and CDR2 SYDVKM. Trimming pared 7 bases from V and 6 bases from J, leaving 21 bases between. CDR3 size: 15 residues. CDR3: CASTPFLTGVPEAFF. The CDR3 nucleotides read TGTGCCAGCACCCCCTTTTTAACCGGTGTTCCTGAAGCTTTCTTT.

V and J are TRBV15 and TRBJ1-1; D is perhaps TRBD1 (5 bases). Germline assignment: CDR1 LNHNV and CDR2 YYDKDF (reference sequence). V lost 0 bases, J lost 5 bases, and 22 bases lay in between. The CDR3 runs 18 residues. The CDR3 spells CATSRDRYGKTATTEAFF. CDR3 DNA: TGTGCCACCAGCAGAGATCGGTACGGTAAGACAGCCACGACTGAAGCTTTCTTT.

The CDR3 here is CSVQTRYGYTF. The CDR3 region has the DNA TGCAGTGTCCAGACTCGCTATGGCTACACCTTC. The V call is TRBV20-1, the J call TRBJ1-2, with D unresolved. The CDR3 is 11 amino acids. Germline V gene data show CDR1 as DFQATT and CDR2 as SNEGSKA (reference sequence). V gave up 7 bases and J gave up 4 bases, with 10 bases separating them.

This rearrangement joins TRBV6-5 to TRBJ2-7; maybe TRBD2 (5 bases). CDR1 MNHEY and CDR2 SVGAGI come from the germline V gene. This CDR3 has 13 residues. Between the trimmed V and J ends, which lost 10 bases and 4 bases, there was a span of 17 bases. The CDR3 DNA sequence: TGTGCCACCGGGGTTGCCGCTCCTTACGAGCAGTACTTC. The encoded protein is CATGVAAPYEQYF.

This chain connects TRBV28 to TRBJ2-3; 8 bases align to TRBD1. This CDR3 has 18 residues. Looked up from germline, CDR1 is MDHEN and CDR2 is SYDVKM. V lost 5 bases to trimming and J lost 2 bases; unmatched junction nucleotides: 15. This chain's CDR3 is CASSPAWLAGGPTDTQYF. Here the CDR3 DNA reads TGTGCCAGCAGTCCCGCCTGGCTGGCAGGGGGCCCCACAGATACGCAGTATTTT.

The V call is TRBV11-2, the J call TRBJ1-6; 9 bases match TRBD1. The CDR3 has 14 amino acids. The V gene's germline CDR1 is SGHAT and CDR2 FQNNGV. V lost 4 bases and J lost 8; bases outside the gene matches: 3. The CDR3 is CASSSGQGYSPLHF. In DNA, the CDR3 is TGTGCCAGCAGCTCGGGACAGGGATATTCACCCCTCCACTTT.

The chain carries TRBV27 and TRBJ1-2; 7 positions agree with TRBD1. Germline CDR1 MNHEY, CDR2 SMNVEV (reference sequence). The CDR3 length is 18 residues. Trimming took 0 bases from V and 7 from J; bases not matched to a gene: 17. The CDR3 DNA follows: TGTGCCAGCAGTTTATCGACCCCCCTGACCCTTAACAGGGGTGGCTACACCTTC. It yields the protein CASSLSTPLTLNRGGYTF.

The chain links TRBV5-4 to TRBJ2-2, with TRBD1 identical over 8 bases. After removal of 2 bases from V and 7 bases from J, the junction contained 10 bases not matched to a gene. Germline V CDR1 and CDR2: SGHNT, YYREEE (reference sequence). CDR3 length: 16 residues. The CDR3 loop is CASSFIYTGGGGELFF. The CDR3 nucleotides are TGTGCCAGCAGCTTTATTTATACAGGGGGTGGCGGGGAGCTGTTTTTT.